This TCR beta chain was observed in a study of blood T cell repertoires in COVID-19. About the study: Material from acute and convalescent COVID-19 was sourced from the United States, Italy and Spain. Sources were T cells, B-cell-depleted T cells, or PBMCs; the material itself was cDNA or gDNA.

Original handling: It was from reference gene primer amplification that nucleated cell counts were estimated. Some clones are missing from TCRdb's copy, which holds only in-frame ones; the method was immunoSEQ multiplex PCR. V, J and clone size are taken as reported in that table, and D and trimming were inferred from the DNA itself. The table records some 77,000 clones, about four fifths of them present only once. This clone was counted once. The CDR3 has 15 residues. V dropped 2 bases and J dropped 5; count of bases not matched to a gene: 6. Germline V CDR1 and CDR2: GTSNPN, SVGIG (reference sequence).

The receptor was isolated from a woman between 65 and 79 years old with acute or convalescent COVID-19. The sequenced material came from peripheral blood. The V and J genes are TRBV30 and TRBJ2-5; TRBD1 matches at 12 bases. The DNA for the CDR3 is TGTGCCTGGAGTAGGGACAGGGGGCGAGGTGAGACCCAGTACTTC. It encodes CAWSRDRGRGETQYF.